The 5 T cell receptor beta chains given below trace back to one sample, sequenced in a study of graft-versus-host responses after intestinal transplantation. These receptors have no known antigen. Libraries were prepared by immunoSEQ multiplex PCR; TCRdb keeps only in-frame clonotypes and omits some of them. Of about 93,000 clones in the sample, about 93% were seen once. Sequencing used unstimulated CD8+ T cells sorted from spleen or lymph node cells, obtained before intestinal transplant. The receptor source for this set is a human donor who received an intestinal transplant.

CDR3 residues: CASSFAVNYEQYF. CDR3 coding DNA: TGTGCCAGCAGCTTCGCGGTCAACTACGAGCAGTACTTC. V is TRBV11-1 and J is TRBJ2-7, with D unclear. The CDR3 runs 13 residues. CDR1 SGHAT and CDR2 FQDESV come from the germline V gene (reference sequence). V lost 3 bases and J lost 3, with 9 bases in between. The entire variable domain, with the rest obtained from reference TRBV11-1 and TRBJ2-7, is as follows: EAEVAQSPRYKITEKSQAVAFWCDPISGHATLYWYRQILGQGPELLVQFQDESVVDDSQLPKDRFSAERLKGVDSTLKIQPAELGDSAMYLCASSFAVNYEQYFGPGTRLTVT.

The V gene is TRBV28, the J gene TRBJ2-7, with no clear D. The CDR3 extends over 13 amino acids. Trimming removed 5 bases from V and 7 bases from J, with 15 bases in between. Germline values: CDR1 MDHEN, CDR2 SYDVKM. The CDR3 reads CASSLNYIQEQYF. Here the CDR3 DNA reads TGTGCCAGCAGTCTTAACTATATCCAGGAGCAGTACTTC.

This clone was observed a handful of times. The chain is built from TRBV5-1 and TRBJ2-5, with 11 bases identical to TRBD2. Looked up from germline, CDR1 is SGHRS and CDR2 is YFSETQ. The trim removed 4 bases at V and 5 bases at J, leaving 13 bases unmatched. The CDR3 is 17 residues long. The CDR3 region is CASSASLAGEEGETQYF. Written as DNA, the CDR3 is TGCGCCAGCAGCGCATCACTAGCGGGAGAGGAAGGGGAGACCCAGTACTTC.

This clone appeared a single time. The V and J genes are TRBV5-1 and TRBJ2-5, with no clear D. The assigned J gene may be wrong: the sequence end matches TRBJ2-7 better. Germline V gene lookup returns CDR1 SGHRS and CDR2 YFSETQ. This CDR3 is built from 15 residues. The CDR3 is CASSLARQTPHEQYF. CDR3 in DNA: TGCGCCAGCAGCTTGGCCAGGCAGACGCCCCACGAGCAGTACTTC.

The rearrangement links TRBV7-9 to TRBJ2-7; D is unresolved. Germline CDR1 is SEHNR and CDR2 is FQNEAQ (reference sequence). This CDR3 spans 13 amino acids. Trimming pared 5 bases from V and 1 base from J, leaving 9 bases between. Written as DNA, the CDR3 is TGTGCCAGCAGCCCACGGAGTTCCTACGAGCAGTACTTC. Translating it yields CASSPRSSYEQYF. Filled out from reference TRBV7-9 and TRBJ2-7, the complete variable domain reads DTGVSQNPRHKITKRGQNVTFRCDPISEHNRLYWYRQTLGQGPEFLTYFQNEAQLEKSRLLSDRFSAERPKGSFSTLEIQRTEQGDSAMYLCASSPRSSYEQYFGPGTRLTVT.